The T cell receptor beta chain under discussion was sequenced for a study of graft-versus-host responses after intestinal transplantation. Whole-study context: Induction using anti-thymocyte globulin, followed by tacrolimus and steroids for about 3 years, was given to all recipients. Findings and limits, study-wide: Peak GvH clone levels in circulation were associated with early post-transplant HvG declines.

A word on this clone: Antigen: not known.

TCRdb's copy holds only in-frame clones and misses some; the assay was immunoSEQ multiplex PCR. The sample records 75,000 to 95,000 clones, about 93% being singletons. The receptor was derived from a human donor who received an intestinal transplant. Sequences were derived from unstimulated CD8+ T cells sorted from spleen or lymph node cells, sampled before intestinal transplant.

The CDR3 region has the DNA TGCGCCAGCAGCTTGGGAGTCAGGGGGAGGTCAGATACGCAGTATTTT. The encoded protein is CASSLGVRGRSDTQYF. The chain has TRBV5-1 and TRBJ2-3; tentatively, D is TRBD1 (7 bases). Per the germline V gene, CDR1 is SGHRS and CDR2 is YFSETQ. The CDR3 runs 16 residues. V shed 0 bases and J shed 4 bases, with 15 bases lying between them.